The clone carrying this TCR beta chain was counted between two and nine times. The antigen remains unidentified. MiXCR was run by TCRdb on the 5' RACE reads, yielding one entry per CDR3 protein. The table includes roughly 290,000 distinct CDR3 sequences, about 8.3% detected once. These data originate in a study of identical twins. Study results and caveats: Within beta out-of-frame sequences, the excess sharing observed between twins was weaker. With monozygotic twins, out-of-frame TCR alpha sharing exceeded what models estimated.

CDR3 length: 14 residues. The V segment lost 6 bases and the J segment 5 bases; nucleotides outside the gene matches: 2. These data were also filed under a second study, of yellow fever vaccine responses in identical twins. As reported in that work: As reported, the vaccine T cell response of twins seemed partly convergent and partly personalized.

The source of this sequence is a woman between 18 and 29 years old in good health. Sequencing used memory (CD45RO+) T cells sorted from blood. This chain joins TRBV12-3 or TRBV12-4 and TRBJ2-2; TRBD2 matches 11 bases. CDR3 region: CASRLAGETGELFF. The CDR3, as DNA: TGTGCCAGCAGACTAGCGGGAGAAACCGGGGAGCTGTTTTTT.